The 11 T cell receptor beta chains reported below all come from one sample, sequenced in a study of T cell responses to AZD1222 COVID-19 vaccine. Sequencing was performed with immunoSEQ multiplex PCR; in TCRdb, only in-frame clones are kept and a portion is missing. The table shows 110,000 or so clones, with roughly nine tenths occurring only once. The source material was peripheral blood, sampled on day 0 of AZD1222 vaccination. Receptors were obtained from an adult in good health.

CDR3 in DNA: TGTGCCAGCAGCTTATTAGTGAACACTGAAGCTTTCTTT. Residues: CASSLLVNTEAFF. This sequence joins TRBV7-3 and TRBJ1-1; D remains ambiguous. From germline, CDR1 is SGHTA and CDR2 FQGTGA. The CDR3 has 13 residues. Trimming pared 2 bases from V and 0 bases from J, leaving 4 bases between.

V usage is TRBV7-9 and J usage is TRBJ2-2, with TRBD2 matching over 7 bases. V lost 4 bases and J lost 0; bases outside the gene matches: 11. Germline-derived CDR1 and CDR2 are SEHNR and FQNEAQ (reference sequence). The CDR3 contains 18 residues. CDR3 in amino acids: CASSYKTSLSTNTGELFF. The CDR3 DNA sequence: TGTGCCAGCAGCTACAAGACTAGCCTGTCAACGAACACCGGGGAGCTGTTTTTT.

This chain joins TRBV5-1 and TRBJ1-2; TRBD1 matches at 12 bases. CDR3 size: 16 residues. V trimming: 0 bases; J trimming: 2 bases; junction bases outside the gene matches: 2. The germline gives CDR1 SGHRS, CDR2 YFSETQ. CDR3 in amino acids: CASSLDGTGGNYGYTF. The DNA of the CDR3 is TGCGCCAGCAGCTTGGATGGGACAGGGGGCAACTATGGCTACACCTTC. The variable domain in full, with the rest retrieved from reference TRBV5-1 and TRBJ1-2, is KAGVTQTPRYLIKTRGQQVTLSCSPISGHRSVSWYQQTPGQGLQFLFEYFSETQRNKGNFPGRFSGRQFSNSRSEMNVSTLELGDSALYLCASSLDGTGGNYGYTFGSGTRLTVV.

The V and J genes are TRBV30 and TRBJ2-5; TRBD2 might be the D (5 bases). Germline V gene sequence: CDR1 GTSNPN, CDR2 SVGIG (reference sequence). V was pared by 3 bases and J by 5 bases, with 13 bases between. The CDR3 sequence is 13 residues long. CDR3 in amino acids: CAWSPRRGETQYF. DNA of the CDR3: TGTGCCTGGAGCCCGCGGAGAGGGGAGACCCAGTACTTC.

The rearrangement joins TRBV6-5 to TRBJ1-1; 7 bases line up with TRBD1. V shed 7 bases and J 4 bases; nucleotides not matched to a gene: 6. This CDR3 spans 13 amino acids. Germline CDR1 is MNHEY and CDR2 is SVGAGI. The CDR3 DNA reads TGTGCCAGCACGGGCAGGGGGGGCACTGAAGCTTTCTTT. Translation gives CASTGRGGTEAFF.

This chain connects TRBV5-8 to TRBJ2-5, with D maybe TRBD2 (6 bases). Germline loops: CDR1 SGHTS, CDR2 YDEGEE. The V gene lost 4 bases and the J gene lost 5 bases, with 27 bases spanning the gap. The CDR3 has 18 amino acids. The CDR3 nucleotides read TGTGCCAGCAGCCCTTTGACTAGTTTCACCCGTCCGGAGGAGACCCAGTACTTC. Protein product: CASSPLTSFTRPEETQYF.

This clone showed up just a few times. The V gene is TRBV6-5, the J gene TRBJ1-1; unclear D gene. The CDR3 has 15 amino acids. Looked up from germline, CDR1 is MNHEY and CDR2 is SVGAGI. The germline V and J ends were trimmed by 0 bases and 1 base, with 9 bases remaining between them. CDR3 sequence (DNA): TGTGCCAGCAGTTACTCGAGTCATGGGAACACTGAAGCTTTCTTT. Protein: CASSYSSHGNTEAFF.

CDR3 in amino acids: CASSLNLKGAIYF. The CDR3 bases are TGTGCCAGCAGTTTAAATTTAAAAGGCGCCATATATTTT. V usage is TRBV12-3 or TRBV12-4 and J usage is TRBJ1-3; no definite D call. The CDR3 runs to 13 residues. The V end lost 2 bases, the J end lost 11 bases, and 13 bases lay between the germline ends.

A single count supports this clone. The rearrangement uses TRBV19 and TRBJ1-1; the D is unclear. V lost 3 bases and J 1 base, leaving 9 bases between the germline ends. The germline CDR1 and CDR2 sequences are LNHDA and SQIVND (reference sequence). The CDR3 has 14 residues. The CDR3 region is CASSIGQKNTEAFF. CDR3 coding DNA: TGTGCCAGTAGTATCGGCCAGAAGAACACTGAAGCTTTCTTT.

The chain recombines TRBV20-1 with TRBJ1-2; 7 bases line up with TRBD1. Trimming removed 6 bases from V and 3 bases from J; junction bases left unmatched: 1. The CDR3 runs 11 residues. CDR1 is DFQATT and CDR2 is SNEGSKA in the germline V gene (reference sequence). For the CDR3, the DNA is TGCAGTGCCAGGGGGTACTATGGCTACACCTTC. Translating gives CSARGYYGYTF.

This rearrangement joins TRBV19 to TRBJ1-3, with D unresolved. Germline values: CDR1 LNHDA, CDR2 SQIVND (reference sequence). Trimming removed 5 bases from V and 4 bases from J, with 12 bases in between. This CDR3 has 14 amino acids. Here the CDR3 reads CASSADGGGNTIYF. CDR3 in DNA: TGTGCCAGTAGTGCGGACGGTGGAGGAAACACCATATATTTT.